This T cell receptor beta chain derives from a study of cytomegalovirus exposure and HLA in healthy donors. CDR3 length equals 12 residues. The V end was cut by 2 bases, the J end by 7 bases, with 6 bases between. The germline V gene encodes CDR1 LNHDA and CDR2 SQIVND (reference sequence). Researchers ran the PCR with 60 Vbeta and 13 Jbeta primers. Assay: immunoSEQ multiplex PCR; the TCRdb copy retains only in-frame clones and omits some. The sample lists 85,000 to 130,000 clones, approximately 78% occurring once. The source of this sequence is a woman aged 40 to 49 in good health and CMV-seronegative. Sequencing used PBMCs. The rearrangement uses TRBV19 and TRBJ2-4; D possibly corresponds to TRBD1 (6 bases). The CDR3, as DNA: TGTGCCAGTAGTATACAGGGGAACATTCAGTACTTC. Protein sequence: CASSIQGNIQYF.